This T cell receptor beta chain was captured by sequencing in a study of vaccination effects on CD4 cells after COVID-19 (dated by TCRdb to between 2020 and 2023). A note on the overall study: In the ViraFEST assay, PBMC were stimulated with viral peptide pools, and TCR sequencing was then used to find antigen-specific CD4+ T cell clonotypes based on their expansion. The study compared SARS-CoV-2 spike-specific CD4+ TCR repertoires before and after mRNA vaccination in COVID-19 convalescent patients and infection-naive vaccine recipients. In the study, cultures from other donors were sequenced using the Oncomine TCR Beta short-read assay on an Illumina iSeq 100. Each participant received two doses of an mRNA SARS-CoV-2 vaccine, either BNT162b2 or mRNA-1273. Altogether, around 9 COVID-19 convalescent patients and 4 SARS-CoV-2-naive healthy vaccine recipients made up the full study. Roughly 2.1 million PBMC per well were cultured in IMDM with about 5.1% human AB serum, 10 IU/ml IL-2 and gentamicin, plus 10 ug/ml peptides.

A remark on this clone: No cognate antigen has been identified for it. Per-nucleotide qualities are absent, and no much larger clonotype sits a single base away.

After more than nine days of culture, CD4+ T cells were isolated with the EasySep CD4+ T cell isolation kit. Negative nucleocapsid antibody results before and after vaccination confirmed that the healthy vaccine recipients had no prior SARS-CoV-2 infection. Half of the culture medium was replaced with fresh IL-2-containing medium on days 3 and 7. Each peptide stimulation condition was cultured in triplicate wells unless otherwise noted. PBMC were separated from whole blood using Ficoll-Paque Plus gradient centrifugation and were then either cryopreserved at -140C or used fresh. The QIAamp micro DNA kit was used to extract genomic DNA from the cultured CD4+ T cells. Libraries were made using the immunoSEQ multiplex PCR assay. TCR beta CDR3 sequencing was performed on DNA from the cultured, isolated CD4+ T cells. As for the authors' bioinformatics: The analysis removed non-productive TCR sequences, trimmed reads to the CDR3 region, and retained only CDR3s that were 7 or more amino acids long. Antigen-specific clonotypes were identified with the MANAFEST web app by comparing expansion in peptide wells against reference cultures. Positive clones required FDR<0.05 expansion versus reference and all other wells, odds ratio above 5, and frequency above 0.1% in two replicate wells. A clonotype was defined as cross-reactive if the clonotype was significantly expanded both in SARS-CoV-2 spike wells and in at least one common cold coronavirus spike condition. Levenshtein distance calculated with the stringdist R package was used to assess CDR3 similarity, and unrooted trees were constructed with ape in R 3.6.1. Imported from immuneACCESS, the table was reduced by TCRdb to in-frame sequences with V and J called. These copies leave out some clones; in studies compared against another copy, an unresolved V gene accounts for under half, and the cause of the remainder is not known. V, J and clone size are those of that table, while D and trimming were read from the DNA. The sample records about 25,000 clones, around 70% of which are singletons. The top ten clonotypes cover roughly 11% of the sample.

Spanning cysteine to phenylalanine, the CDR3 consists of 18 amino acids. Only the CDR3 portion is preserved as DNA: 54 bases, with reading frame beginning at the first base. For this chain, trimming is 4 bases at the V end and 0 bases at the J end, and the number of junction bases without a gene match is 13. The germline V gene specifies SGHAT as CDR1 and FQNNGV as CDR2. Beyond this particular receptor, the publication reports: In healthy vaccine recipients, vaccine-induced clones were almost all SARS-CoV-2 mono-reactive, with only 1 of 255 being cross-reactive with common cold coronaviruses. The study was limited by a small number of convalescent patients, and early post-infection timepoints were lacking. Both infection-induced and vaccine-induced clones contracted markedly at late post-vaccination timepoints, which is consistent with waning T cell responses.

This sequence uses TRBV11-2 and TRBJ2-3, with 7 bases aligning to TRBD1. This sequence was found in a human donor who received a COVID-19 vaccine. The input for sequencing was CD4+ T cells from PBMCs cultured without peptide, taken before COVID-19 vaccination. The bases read TGTGCCAGCAGCTCTAGGTTGTTACAGGGGTTTAGCACAGATACGCAGTATTTT. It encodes CASSSRLLQGFSTDTQYF.